Below, 13 T cell receptor beta chains from the same sample are listed, as sequenced in a study of blood T cell repertoires in COVID-19. Some clones are missing from TCRdb's copy, which holds only in-frame ones; the method was immunoSEQ multiplex PCR. The data show 97,000 or so clones, approximately 86% seen once. What was sequenced was peripheral blood. The receptor source for this set is a man aged 50 to 60 with active or convalescent COVID-19.

The chain couples TRBV28 to TRBJ1-5; 12 nucleotides align to TRBD1. Germline CDR1 reads MDHEN; CDR2 reads SYDVKM. CDR3 size: 18 residues. The junction had 8 bases not matched to a gene; V was cut back by 5 bases and J by 0 bases. The DNA of the CDR3 is TGTGCCAGCAGTATCGGGGGACAGGGGGCATTTAGCAATCAGCCCCAGCATTTT. This sequence encodes CASSIGGQGAFSNQPQHF.

This clone was recorded a few times. The rearrangement joins TRBV5-1 to TRBJ2-2; TRBD2 matches 7 bases. The J segment lost 1 base and the V segment lost 4 bases, leaving 4 bases of the junction unmatched. Germline V gene lookup returns CDR1 SGHRS and CDR2 YFSETQ. The CDR3 is made up of 15 amino acids. The CDR3 DNA follows: TGCGCCAGCAGCCAGCGGGGTTTGAACACCGGGGAGCTGTTTTTT. Translation gives CASSQRGLNTGELFF. The entire variable domain, with the rest obtained from reference TRBV5-1 and TRBJ2-2, is as follows: KAGVTQTPRYLIKTRGQQVTLSCSPISGHRSVSWYQQTPGQGLQFLFEYFSETQRNKGNFPGRFSGRQFSNSRSEMNVSTLELGDSALYLCASSQRGLNTGELFFGEGSRLTVL.

The genes are TRBV18 and TRBJ2-5; 7 bases are a match to TRBD1. Germline CDR1 and CDR2: KGHSH and LQKENI. CDR3 size: 15 residues. With 3 bases clipped from V and 5 bases from J, the junction kept 9 bases outside the gene matches. CDR3 amino acids: CASSPGTAPRETQYF. The DNA of the CDR3 is TGTGCCAGCTCACCCGGGACAGCCCCTAGGGAGACCCAGTACTTC.

The CDR3 DNA is TGTGCCAGCAGTTACACACCCTATGGCTACACCTTC. This sequence encodes CASSYTPYGYTF. V gene TRBV6-5 combines with J gene TRBJ1-2; D unclear. CDR3 length: 12 amino acids. V dropped 2 bases and J dropped 4 bases, with 5 bases sitting between them. The germline V gene has CDR1 MNHEY and CDR2 SVGAGI.

This clone has a single count. The rearrangement joins TRBV5-1 to TRBJ2-1; 8 nucleotides match TRBD2. V dropped 2 bases and J dropped 8; count of bases not matched to a gene: 3. Germline CDR1 is SGHRS and CDR2 is YFSETQ. The CDR3 runs 13 residues. In DNA form, the CDR3 reads TGCGCCAGCAGCTTCGGGGGGGCCGATGAGCAGTTCTTC. Protein: CASSFGGADEQFF.

The chain combines TRBV7-2 with TRBJ2-1, with 14 bases identical to TRBD2. Per the germline V gene, CDR1 is SGHTA and CDR2 is FQGNSA. V lost 5 bases to trimming and J lost 0 bases; unmatched junction nucleotides: 9. The CDR3 length is 19 residues. This CDR3 reads CASSIGLAGGSSSYNEQFF. The CDR3 coding sequence is TGTGCCAGCAGCATTGGACTAGCGGGGGGCTCGAGCTCCTACAATGAGCAGTTCTTC.

V and J are TRBV27 and TRBJ2-1; TRBD2 might be the D (6 bases). The CDR3 totals 15 residues. Germline lookup yields CDR1 MNHEY and CDR2 SMNVEV (reference sequence). The V gene lost 6 bases and the J gene lost 7 bases, with 19 bases spanning the gap. CDR3 region: CASSSWGEVVNEQFF. The CDR3 DNA follows: TGTGCCAGCAGCTCCTGGGGGGAAGTAGTTAATGAGCAGTTCTTC.

V is TRBV18 and J is TRBJ2-1, with TRBD1 matching over 7 bases. Germline V CDR1 and CDR2: KGHSH, LQKENI. The CDR3 is 16 residues long. V shed 4 bases, J shed 0 bases, and the junction held 6 bases outside the gene matches. The CDR3 DNA follows: TGTGCCAGCTCACAAAACCGGGACAGCTCCTACAATGAGCAGTTCTTC. It encodes CASSQNRDSSYNEQFF.

V usage is TRBV2 and J usage is TRBJ1-5; tentative D call: TRBD1 (6 bases). Germline assignment: CDR1 SNHLY and CDR2 FYNNEI. This CDR3 region has 12 residues. V gave up 5 bases and J gave up 10 bases, with 12 bases separating them. The CDR3 is CASSRDTLPQHF. The DNA of the CDR3 is TGTGCCAGCAGTCGGGACACCCTCCCCCAGCATTTT.

This chain uses TRBV7-9 with TRBJ2-1; tentative D call: TRBD2 (5 bases). The CDR3 runs to 17 residues. Between the trimmed V and J ends, which lost 6 bases and 0 bases, there was a span of 18 bases. The germline V gene has CDR1 SEHNR and CDR2 FQNEAQ (reference sequence). For the CDR3, the DNA is TGTGCCAGCAGACCAAGTGAGGGCCAAAGCTCCTACAATGAGCAGTTCTTC. Its protein product is CASRPSEGQSSYNEQFF.

V is TRBV24-1 and J is TRBJ1-5; D call uncertain. The CDR3 length is 16 residues. Germline assignment: CDR1 KGHDR and CDR2 SFDVKD. Trimming left V 4 bases short and J 0 bases short, with 12 bases between. The CDR3 reads CATSEATVYSNQPQHF. CDR3 in DNA: TGTGCCACCAGTGAAGCGACGGTTTATAGCAATCAGCCCCAGCATTTT.

This clone showed up just once. The rearrangement joins TRBV4-3 to TRBJ2-5, with 7 bases lining up with TRBD2. The CDR3 totals 13 residues. Germline CDR1 and CDR2: LGHNA and YSLEER. The junction had 0 bases not matched to a gene; V was cut back by 0 bases and J by 5 bases. The CDR3 loop reads CASSQERGETQYF. The CDR3 nucleotides are TGCGCCAGCAGCCAAGAGCGGGGGGAGACCCAGTACTTC.

The V call is TRBV3-1 (or the pseudogene TRBV3-2), the J call TRBJ2-1, with TRBD2 matching 10 bases. The V and J ends lost 5 bases and 6 bases, in that order; junction bases with no gene match: 4. From germline, CDR1 is LGHDT and CDR2 YNNKEL (reference sequence). The CDR3 consists of 14 residues. The CDR3 sequence is CASSKRGGLNEQFF. Here the CDR3 DNA reads TGTGCCAGCAGCAAGCGGGGGGGCCTCAATGAGCAGTTCTTC.